Listed here is a single TCR beta chain. Germline loops: CDR1 SNHLY, CDR2 FYNNEI. The CDR3 totals 14 residues. Trimming cost V 4 bases and J 0 bases, with 10 bases left between them. TCRdb re-called the RT-PCR reads through MiXCR, storing one row per CDR3 protein. The sample has 650,000 to 800,000 distinct CDR3 sequences, about 14% seen once. The specimen sequenced was memory CD4+ T cells from blood. This sequence joins TRBV2 and TRBJ2-7; D unresolved. This TCR came from a female donor in good health, serving as a healthy control. The CDR3 sequence: CASSAGAVSYEQYF. CDR3 sequence (DNA): TGTGCCAGCAGTGCAGGTGCCGTCTCCTACGAGCAGTACTTC.